This T cell receptor beta chain was recovered during a study of vaccination effects on CD4 cells after COVID-19. The CDR3 sequence is 14 residues long. V lost 4 bases, J lost 7 bases, and 9 bases stayed unmatched. Germline CDR1 is SEHNR and CDR2 is FQNEAQ (reference sequence). Within the ViraFEST assay, antigen-specific CD4+ T cells underwent expansion with viral peptide pools prior to sequencing. Investigators separated out CD4+ T cells once around 10 days of culture had passed. People in the vaccine group had not been infected with SARS-CoV-2 before, and their nucleocapsid antibodies were negative. This clone was counted between two and nine times. Its specificity is not known. The method was immunoSEQ multiplex PCR; TCRdb's version includes in-frame clones alone and lacks a portion of them. The table lists fewer than 85,000 clones, roughly 79% of them singletons, with 10% to 13% in the top ten.

This material consisted of CD4+ T cells from PBMCs cultured with SARS-CoV-2 spike peptides, taken before COVID-19 vaccination. V is TRBV7-9 and J is TRBJ2-5; TRBD1 matches at 7 bases. The clonotype comes from a human donor who received a COVID-19 vaccine. The CDR3 DNA reads as TGTGCCAGCAGCTCACCACAGGGGTCAAGGACCCAGTACTTC. This translates into CASSSPQGSRTQYF.